This TCR beta chain was observed in a study of beta chain features in type 1 diabetes. Only a few counts were recorded for this clone. Its antigen remains unidentified. Other nucleotide sequences in the sample specify the same CDR3. Purity above 95% was achieved in all sorted populations. Since all of the isolated RNA was reverse transcribed, expressed TCRB transcripts were what got sequenced. Sequencing of naive, central memory and regulatory T cell samples gave an average of around 3.6 million reads. Measured with immunoSEQ multiplex PCR; TCRdb has only the in-frame clones, and not every one. This table has more than 250,000 clones, about 15% appearing once. Germline CDR1 reads SGDLS; CDR2 reads YYNGEE. V gave up 3 bases and J gave up 0 bases; unmatched junction bases: 3. The CDR3 length is 16 residues. The study, taken as a whole, reports: Across all four CD4+ subsets, people with type 1 diabetes showed modestly shorter TCRB CDR3s. Comparison showed that naive, central memory and Treg TCRB repertoires appeared more similar among patients than among healthy donors.

This clonotype was obtained from a man between 18 and 29 years old with type 1 diabetes. Material: naive CD4+ T cells from blood. This chain uses TRBV9 with TRBJ2-3; 11 bases line up with TRBD2. The chain's CDR3 is CASSGGTSGSTDTQYF. CDR3 coding DNA: TGTGCCAGCAGCGGCGGGACTAGCGGAAGCACAGATACGCAGTATTTT.